The T cell receptor (beta chain) under discussion was sequenced for a study of blood T cell repertoires in COVID-19. Study in general: Samples came from the United States, Italy and Spain, spanning acute and convalescent COVID-19. From T cells, B-cell-depleted T cells, or PBMCs came the material, which was cDNA or gDNA.

There are 16 residues in the CDR3. Original processing methods: Amplification from reference gene primers served as the basis for estimated nucleated cell counts. The repertoire was sequenced with immunoSEQ multiplex PCR; TCRdb's copy has only in-frame clones and lacks some. The D gene and trimming were derived from the DNA, and the V and J assignments and clone size from that table. The table has some 250,000 clones, around three quarters seen once; the top ten hold approximately 3.2%. The source of this sequence is a woman of 80 years or more with acute or convalescent COVID-19. Source material: peripheral blood. V is TRBV21-1 and J is TRBJ2-2; no DNA check was done on the table's D call, TRBD1. TRBV21-1 corresponds to a pseudogene. The CDR3 is CASSKNGTANTGELFF. Written as DNA, the CDR3 is TGTGCCAGCAGCAAAAACGGGACAGCGAACACCGGGGAGCTGTTTTTT.